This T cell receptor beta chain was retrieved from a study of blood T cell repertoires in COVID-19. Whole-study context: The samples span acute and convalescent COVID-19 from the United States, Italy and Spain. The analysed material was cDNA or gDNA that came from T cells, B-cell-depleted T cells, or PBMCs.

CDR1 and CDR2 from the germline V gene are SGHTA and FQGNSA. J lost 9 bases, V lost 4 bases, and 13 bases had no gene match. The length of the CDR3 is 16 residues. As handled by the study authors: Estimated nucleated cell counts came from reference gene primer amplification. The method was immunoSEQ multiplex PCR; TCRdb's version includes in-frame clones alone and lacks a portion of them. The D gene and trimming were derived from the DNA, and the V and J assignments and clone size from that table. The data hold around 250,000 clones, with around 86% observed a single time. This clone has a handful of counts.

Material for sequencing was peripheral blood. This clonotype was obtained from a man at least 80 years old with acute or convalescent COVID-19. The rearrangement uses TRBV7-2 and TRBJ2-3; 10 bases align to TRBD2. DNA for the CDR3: TGTGCCAGCAGCTCCTCGGGACTAGCGAGGTCTGGGACGCAGTATTTT. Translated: CASSSSGLARSGTQYF.